This passage covers 13 T cell receptor beta chains from one sample sequenced in a study of T cell changes during pregnancy in multiple sclerosis. Libraries were prepared by immunoSEQ multiplex PCR; TCRdb keeps only in-frame clonotypes and omits some of them. The profile shows fewer than 25,000 clones, about 89% of them singletons. This material consisted of CD8+ T cells from peripheral blood mononuclear cells, taken in the first trimester of pregnancy. The receptors stem from a female donor with multiple sclerosis, enrolled in a pregnancy study.

The gene calls are TRBV11-2 and TRBJ2-7; 7 nucleotides agree with TRBD2. Losses at the gene ends were 1 base for V and 3 bases for J; bases not matched to a gene: 3. The CDR3 totals 14 residues. Germline CDR1 is SGHAT and CDR2 is FQNNGV. The CDR3 DNA reads as TGTGCCAGCAGCTTAGTAGGGGAGGGCTACGAGCAGTACTTC. Protein: CASSLVGEGYEQYF.

This chain connects TRBV5-6 to TRBJ2-7; the match to TRBD1 covers 9 bases. V shed 3 bases and J 6 bases; nucleotides not matched to a gene: 4. The CDR3 is made up of 13 amino acids. Germline CDR1 and CDR2: SGHDT and YYEEEE. The CDR3, as DNA: TGTGCCAGCAGCTGGGGACAGGGATTCGAGCAGTACTTC. This encodes CASSWGQGFEQYF.

The chain recombines TRBV21-1 with TRBJ1-5; the table's D call of TRBD1 was not tested on the DNA. TRBV21-1 counts as a pseudogene. There are 18 residues in the CDR3. The chain's CDR3 is CASSKVRRTGALPRPQHF. CDR3 DNA sequence: TGTGCCAGCAGCAAAGTGAGGCGGACAGGGGCCCTCCCGCGGCCCCAGCATTTT.

The table lists this clone with a count of one. The chain employs TRBV27 and TRBJ2-3; D is possibly TRBD2 (6 bases). Trimming took off 0 bases at V and 0 bases at J, with 22 bases between the two ends. The CDR3 has 20 residues. The germline V gene has CDR1 MNHEY and CDR2 SMNVEV (reference sequence). CDR3 protein: CASSLSIIIPIADSTDTQYF. The CDR3 DNA is TGTGCCAGCAGTTTATCGATCATAATTCCCATAGCGGATAGCACAGATACGCAGTATTTT.

A few counts support this clone. One end of the junction does not line up with germline, which may come from a read error. This chain uses TRBV7-9 with TRBJ2-2, with D possibly being TRBD2 (5 bases). Germline CDR1 is SEHNR and CDR2 is FQNEAQ (reference sequence). This CDR3 region has 15 residues. This CDR3 reads CASSQYEGSTGELFF. The CDR3 coding sequence is TGCGCCAGCAGCCAATATGAGGGAAGCACCGGGGAGCTGTTTTTT.

In this sample, this clone turned up a few times. The CDR3: CAITRPQGATGELFF. CDR3 DNA sequence: TGTGCTATCACCCGTCCCCAGGGGGCAACCGGGGAGCTGTTTTTT. The gene calls are TRBV7-7 and TRBJ2-2; 8 bases fit TRBD1. The CDR3 consists of 15 residues. Germline values: CDR1 SSHAT, CDR2 FNYEAQ (reference sequence). Drawing the rest from reference TRBV7-7 and TRBJ2-2, the complete variable domain is GAGVSQSPRYKVTKRGQDVTLRCDPISSHATLYWYQQALGQGPEFLTYFNYEAQPDKSGLPSDRFSAERPEGSISTLTIQRTEQRDSAMYRCAITRPQGATGELFFGEGSRLTVL.

The chain has TRBV19 and TRBJ2-1; 11 bases align to TRBD2. The CDR3 totals 13 residues. The ends lost 7 bases at V and 6 bases at J; junction bases unmatched: 2. Germline V lookup: CDR1 LNHDA, CDR2 SQIVND (reference sequence). CDR3 in amino acids: CASTGTSGNEQFF. In DNA form, the CDR3 reads TGTGCCAGTACCGGGACTAGCGGCAATGAGCAGTTCTTC.

In regard to this clone: The junction does not match germline at one end; this may be a read error. The V gene is TRBV7-7, the J gene TRBJ2-2; no clear D. The CDR3 covers 14 residues. The germline CDR1 and CDR2 sequences are SSHAT and FNYEAQ (reference sequence). For the CDR3, the DNA is TGTGCTAGCAGCTTAGGAATAGCCCCCGGGGAGCTGTTTTTT. As protein: CASSLGIAPGELFF.

V and J are TRBV6-5 and TRBJ2-5; possibly TRBD2 for D (6 bases). This CDR3 has 14 amino acids. With 5 bases removed from V and 4 bases from J, the gap between germline ends came to 14 bases. Germline CDR1 reads MNHEY; CDR2 reads SVGAGI. The CDR3 loop reads CASSKTTSRETQYF. CDR3 bases: TGTGCCAGCAGTAAGACTACTAGCAGAGAGACCCAGTACTTC.

The chain carries TRBV29-1 and TRBJ1-1; D gene ambiguous. The CDR3 length is 12 residues. The V and J ends lost 4 bases and 1 base respectively, with 7 bases between them. Germline V lookup: CDR1 SQVTM, CDR2 ANQGSEA. CDR3 nucleotides: TGCAGCGTTGTGCGCGAGAACACTGAAGCTTTCTTT. Its protein is CSVVRENTEAFF.

The rearrangement uses TRBV27 and TRBJ2-7, with a possible D match to TRBD2 (6 bases). Germline CDR1 MNHEY, CDR2 SMNVEV (reference sequence). The CDR3 covers 12 residues. V lost 8 bases and J 5 bases, leaving 13 bases between the germline ends. The CDR3 is CASRHGGNEQYF. For the CDR3, the DNA is TGTGCCAGCCGACACGGGGGAAACGAGCAGTACTTC.

This rearrangement joins TRBV5-8 to TRBJ2-5, with D perhaps matching TRBD2 (5 bases). The CDR3 consists of 14 residues. Trimming took off 6 bases at V and 6 bases at J, with 18 bases between the two ends. Germline V gene data show CDR1 as SGHTS and CDR2 as YDEGEE. This chain's CDR3 is CASTSTSNRKTQYF. Here the CDR3 DNA reads TGTGCCAGCACCTCCACTAGTAATCGTAAGACCCAGTACTTC.

This clone was seen only once. V usage is TRBV10-2 and J usage is TRBJ2-1, with 12 positions matching TRBD2. The germline CDR1 and CDR2 sequences are WSHSY and SAAADI. The junction had 2 bases not matched to a gene; V was cut back by 2 bases and J by 9 bases. The length of the CDR3 is 14 residues. In DNA, the CDR3 is TGCGCCAGCAGTGAGCTAGCGGGAGGGGTTGAGCAGTTCTTC. Residues: CASSELAGGVEQFF.